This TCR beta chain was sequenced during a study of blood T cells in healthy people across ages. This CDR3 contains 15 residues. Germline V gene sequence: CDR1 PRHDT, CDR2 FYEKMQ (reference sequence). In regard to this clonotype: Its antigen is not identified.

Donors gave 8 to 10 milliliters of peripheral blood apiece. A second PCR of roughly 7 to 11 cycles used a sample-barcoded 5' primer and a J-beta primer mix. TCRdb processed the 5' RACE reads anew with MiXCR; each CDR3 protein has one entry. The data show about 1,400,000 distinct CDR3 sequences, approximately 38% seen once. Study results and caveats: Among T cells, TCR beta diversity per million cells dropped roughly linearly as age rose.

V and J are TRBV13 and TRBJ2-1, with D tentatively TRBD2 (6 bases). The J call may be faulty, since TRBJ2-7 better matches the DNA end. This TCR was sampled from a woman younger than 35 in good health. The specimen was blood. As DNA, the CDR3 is TGTGCCAGCACCCGGGCGGGGAGCTCCTACAATGAGCAGTACTTC. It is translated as CASTRAGSSYNEQYF.